One and the same sample provided the 15 T cell receptor beta chains below, sequenced in a study of shared clonotypes between healthy human individuals. Here immunoSEQ multiplex PCR was the method, and the copy in TCRdb shows in-frame clones only, minus some. The sample yields millions of clones, approximately 95% seen once. Material: naive CD4+ T cells from PBMCs. The subset: CD45RA+ positively selected. The origin of the receptors is a man in his late teens or twenties in good health. Some clones in this sample may be carry-over from other donors' samples.

The chain uses TRBV5-1 and TRBJ2-7; 7 nucleotides line up with TRBD1. Germline V gene sequence: CDR1 SGHRS, CDR2 YFSETQ. This CDR3 comprises 16 residues. Germline trimming cut 2 bases from V and 1 base from J; bases unmatched to any gene: 9. CDR3 in DNA: TGCGCCAGCAGCTTTAACGCCCCGACAGGGTCCTACGAGCAGTACTTC. It is translated as CASSFNAPTGSYEQYF.

The chain recombines TRBV7-2 with TRBJ2-3; the D is unclear. Germline CDR1 SGHTA, CDR2 FQGNSA. The V end was cut by 5 bases, the J end by 1 base, with 16 bases between. This CDR3 spans 16 amino acids. CDR3 sequence reads: CASSPEARWGTDTQYF. DNA of the CDR3: TGTGCCAGCAGCCCCGAAGCCCGGTGGGGCACAGATACGCAGTATTTT.

The chain has TRBV29-1 and TRBJ2-3; D remains ambiguous. There are 13 residues in the CDR3. The germline CDR1 and CDR2 sequences are SQVTM and ANQGSEA. The V and J ends lost 4 bases and 2 bases respectively, with 10 bases between them. CDR3 nucleotides: TGCAGCGTTGCAACTATTTACACAGATACGCAGTATTTT. This translates into CSVATIYTDTQYF.

V and J are TRBV6-5 and TRBJ1-2; TRBD1 matches 7 bases. Germline assignment: CDR1 MNHEY and CDR2 SVGAGI. After removal of 5 bases from V and 8 bases from J, the junction contained 8 bases not matched to a gene. The CDR3 has 13 amino acids. CDR3 nucleotide sequence: TGTGCCAGCAGTCCCCTCGACAGGGTAGGCTACACCTTC. Its protein is CASSPLDRVGYTF.

The CDR3 region is CASRPETARLEELFF. CDR3 nucleotide sequence: TGTGCCAGCAGACCGGAAACCGCCCGGCTTGAGGAGCTGTTTTTT. This chain connects TRBV6-1 to TRBJ2-2, with no clear D. This CDR3 contains 15 residues. Germline V gives CDR1 MNHNS, CDR2 SASEGT. The germline V and J ends were trimmed by 6 bases and 10 bases, with 21 bases remaining between them.

The J gene is TRBJ2-1, the V gene TRBV9; possible D gene TRBD2, 6 bases. Trimming took 0 bases from V and 0 from J, leaving 16 bases between them. The CDR3 sequence is 18 residues long. The V gene's germline CDR1 is SGDLS and CDR2 YYNGEE. CDR3 in amino acids: CASSVALGRGSSYNEQFF. DNA for the CDR3: TGTGCCAGCAGCGTAGCTCTCGGGCGGGGAAGCTCCTACAATGAGCAGTTCTTC.

The rearrangement links TRBV9 to TRBJ2-3; D possibly matches TRBD1 or TRBD2 (5 bases each). CDR1 SGDLS and CDR2 YYNGEE come from the germline V gene. V was pared by 2 bases and J by 6 bases, with 19 bases between. The CDR3 length is 16 residues. The DNA for the CDR3 is TGTGCCAGCAGCGTTAGGGGAGTCCCCCAGGAGGATACGCAGTATTTT. It yields the protein CASSVRGVPQEDTQYF.

The chain recombines TRBV7-2 with TRBJ2-7; TRBD1 matches at 8 bases. Trimming cost V 5 bases and J 2 bases; bases outside gene matches: 8. The CDR3 consists of 15 residues. From germline, CDR1 is SGHTA and CDR2 FQGNSA. In nucleotides, the CDR3 is TGTGCCAGCAGCGAAAGGACAGGGACGACCTACGAGCAGTACTTC. It is translated as CASSERTGTTYEQYF.

The genes are TRBV5-4 and TRBJ1-2; D is undetermined. The CDR3 totals 13 residues. CDR1 is SGHNT and CDR2 is YYREEE in the germline V gene (reference sequence). V was cut by 1 base and J by 4 bases, with 8 bases left in between. CDR3 region: CASSLTRGYGYTF. For the CDR3, the DNA is TGTGCCAGCAGCTTGACCCGGGGCTATGGCTACACCTTC.

The chain uses TRBV10-2 and TRBJ2-2, with D possibly matching TRBD2 (6 bases). The germline CDR1 and CDR2 sequences are WSHSY and SAAADI. The CDR3 extends over 16 amino acids. V was shortened by 7 bases and J by 6 bases, with 21 bases between the two germline ends. DNA for the CDR3: TGCGCCAGCACTATAATATTTAGCGGAGGACCCGGGGAGCTGTTTTTT. It is translated as CASTIIFSGGPGELFF.

The rearrangement links TRBV11-2 to TRBJ2-1, with D hard to call. The germline V and J ends were trimmed by 8 bases and 0 bases, with 14 bases remaining between them. CDR3 length: 15 amino acids. Looked up from germline, CDR1 is SGHAT and CDR2 is FQNNGV. The CDR3 DNA sequence: TGTGCCAGCGTTACGCGAACTAACTCCTACAATGAGCAGTTCTTC. Encoded protein: CASVTRTNSYNEQFF.

The V gene is TRBV28, the J gene TRBJ2-7, with 13 nucleotides matching TRBD2. CDR1 is MDHEN and CDR2 is SYDVKM in the germline V gene. This CDR3 spans 19 amino acids. V lost 5 bases, J lost 5 bases, and 18 bases stayed unmatched. CDR3 nucleotide sequence: TGTGCCAGCAGTGGCCCCCCCGGGACTAGCGGGGTGATTTACCACGAGCAGTACTTC. This codes for CASSGPPGTSGVIYHEQYF.

The chain is built from TRBV27 and TRBJ2-3, with TRBD2 as a possible D gene (5 bases). CDR3 length: 14 amino acids. Germline CDR1 is MNHEY and CDR2 is SMNVEV (reference sequence). V was pared by 7 bases and J by 4 bases, with 15 bases between. The CDR3 here is CASTPRLAADTQYF. The CDR3 DNA is TGTGCCAGCACCCCGCGGCTAGCTGCAGATACGCAGTATTTT.

The chain's CDR3 is CASSYQPGQGPDTQYF. CDR3 in DNA: TGTGCCAGCAGCTACCAACCGGGACAGGGCCCAGATACGCAGTATTTT. This sequence joins TRBV14 and TRBJ2-3, with TRBD1 matching over 9 bases. CDR1 SGHDN and CDR2 FVKESK come from the germline V gene. The CDR3 totals 16 residues. Losses at the gene ends were 5 bases for V and 4 bases for J; bases not matched to a gene: 10.

This clone has just one count. The rearrangement links TRBV5-4 to TRBJ2-3; 10 positions agree with TRBD1. The CDR3 has 15 residues. CDR1 is SGHNT, CDR2 YYREEE, per germline (reference sequence). V lost 4 bases to trimming and J lost 3 bases; unmatched junction nucleotides: 5. This CDR3 is CASSPGTGVTDTQYF. The CDR3 DNA sequence: TGTGCCAGCAGCCCCGGGACAGGGGTAACAGATACGCAGTATTTT.